Below, 23 T cell receptor beta chains from the same sample are listed, as sequenced in a study of blood T cell repertoires in COVID-19. Clones were sequenced by immunoSEQ multiplex PCR, and TCRdb holds only the in-frame ones, with some missing. The table includes under 200,000 clones, approximately 81% detected once. The sample was PBMCs or T cells enriched from blood (not recorded which). The receptors originated from a woman in her forties or fifties who had recovered from COVID-19.

The rearrangement uses TRBV19 and TRBJ1-5; 7 bases map to TRBD1. This CDR3 has 17 amino acids. Germline assignment: CDR1 LNHDA and CDR2 SQIVND (reference sequence). Germline trimming cut 1 base from V and 0 bases from J; bases unmatched to any gene: 6. CDR3 loop: CASSIGTGYNSNQPQHF. In DNA form, the CDR3 reads TGTGCCAGTAGTATAGGGACAGGTTATAATAGCAATCAGCCCCAGCATTTT.

The sample holds a few counts of this clone. The V and J genes are TRBV6-5 and TRBJ1-1; D gene unclear. CDR1 and CDR2 from the germline V gene are MNHEY and SVGAGI. The CDR3 is made up of 11 amino acids. V lost 7 bases and J 3 bases, leaving 6 bases between the germline ends. The CDR3, as DNA: TGTGCCAGCACCCAGGACACTGAAGCTTTCTTT. Translation: CASTQDTEAFF.

J is TRBJ2-2 and V is TRBV5-1; a possible D gene is TRBD2 (6 bases). Trimming stripped 3 bases from V and 3 bases from J, with 9 bases between. The CDR3 is 14 amino acids. Germline V gives CDR1 SGHRS, CDR2 YFSETQ. The CDR3: CASSSGLYTGELFF. The CDR3 DNA reads as TGCGCCAGCAGCTCGGGACTGTACACCGGGGAGCTGTTTTTT.

This chain uses TRBV2 with TRBJ1-5; TRBD1 might be the D (5 bases). This CDR3 spans 14 amino acids. CDR1 is SNHLY and CDR2 is FYNNEI in the germline V gene. V lost 6 bases and J 0 bases, leaving 9 bases between the germline ends. CDR3 in amino acids: CASSRQNSNQPQHF. Written as DNA, the CDR3 is TGTGCCAGCAGCCGACAGAATAGCAATCAGCCCCAGCATTTT. The full variable domain, its missing parts supplied by reference TRBV2 and TRBJ1-5, is EPEVTQTPSHQVTQMGQEVILRCVPISNHLYFYWYRQILGQKVEFLVSFYNNEISEKSEIFDDQFSVERPDGSNFTLKIRSTKLEDSAMYFCASSRQNSNQPQHFGDGTRLSIL.

The V gene is TRBV7-2, the J gene TRBJ1-1; TRBD1 aligns across 11 bases. This CDR3 is built from 17 residues. With V trimmed by 4 bases and J by 0 bases, 7 bases remained unmatched. The germline CDR1 and CDR2 sequences are SGHTA and FQGNSA. The CDR3 region has the DNA TGTGCCAGCAGCTCGCTGGACAGGGGGCTTCTGAACACTGAAGCTTTCTTT. Amino acids: CASSSLDRGLLNTEAFF.

This clone was observed a single time. DNA for the CDR3: TGTGCCAGCAGCACCACAGGGGGCGGCTACACCTTC. Protein: CASSTTGGGYTF. The J gene is TRBJ1-2, the V gene TRBV6-2 or TRBV6-3; TRBD1 agrees at 9 bases. J was trimmed by 8 bases and V by 6 bases; bases with no gene match: 4. The CDR3 is 12 residues long. Germline CDR1 MNHEY, CDR2 SVGEGT.

The chain recombines TRBV6-5 with TRBJ2-2, with 11 bases matching TRBD1. V lost 4 bases to trimming and J lost 5 bases; unmatched junction nucleotides: 3. Germline CDR1 MNHEY, CDR2 SVGAGI. The CDR3 has 15 residues. The chain's CDR3 is CASSSGQGDTGELFF. The CDR3 nucleotides are TGTGCCAGCAGTTCGGGACAGGGGGATACCGGGGAGCTGTTTTTT.

The genes are TRBV27 and TRBJ1-1; perhaps TRBD1 as D (5 bases). V was trimmed by 8 bases and J by 1 base, leaving 17 bases between them. Germline V gene data show CDR1 as MNHEY and CDR2 as SMNVEV (reference sequence). This CDR3 spans 15 amino acids. CDR3 region: CASLSRAGGNTEAFF. Written as DNA, the CDR3 is TGTGCCAGCCTATCGAGGGCGGGGGGGAACACTGAAGCTTTCTTT.

This chain uses TRBV7-2 with TRBJ1-2; D ambiguous. There are 14 residues in the CDR3. Germline values: CDR1 SGHTA, CDR2 FQGNSA. The ends were cut back, 5 bases at V and 3 bases at J, with 13 bases in the middle. CDR3 DNA: TGTGCCAGCAGCCCTATAACAGTCGACTATGGCTACACCTTC. Amino acid sequence: CASSPITVDYGYTF.

The V gene is TRBV7-8, the J gene TRBJ2-1, with D tentatively TRBD2 (5 bases). The CDR3 is 14 amino acids. The germline V gene has CDR1 SGHVS and CDR2 FQNEAQ. V lost 5 bases and J lost 5, with 13 bases in between. CDR3 amino acids: CASSRSDSHNEQFF. The CDR3 DNA sequence: TGTGCCAGCAGCCGATCGGACTCTCACAATGAGCAGTTCTTC.

The rearrangement links TRBV6-5 to TRBJ1-2; 9 bases line up with TRBD1. From germline, CDR1 is MNHEY and CDR2 SVGAGI. CDR3 size: 15 residues. Unmatched junction bases numbered 10, after V lost 6 bases and J lost 5 bases. The CDR3 loop is CASRWDRDPRYGYTF. The CDR3 coding sequence is TGTGCCAGCAGATGGGACAGGGACCCGAGATATGGCTACACCTTC.

The CDR3 DNA is TGTGCCACCAGCAGAGATGGTGGAGGGCGGGAAGCTTTCTTT. It translates to CATSRDGGGREAFF. The chain recombines TRBV15 with TRBJ1-1; no clear D gene. V lost 0 bases and J lost 8, with 13 bases in between. This CDR3 is 14 amino acids long. The germline V gene encodes CDR1 LNHNV and CDR2 YYDKDF (reference sequence).

J is TRBJ2-3 and V is TRBV7-9; 7 bases match TRBD1. Germline CDR1 reads SEHNR; CDR2 reads FQNEAQ (reference sequence). J lost 2 bases, V lost 0 bases, and 5 bases had no gene match. This CDR3 contains 16 residues. Here the CDR3 DNA reads TGTGCCAGCAGCTTAGCGAGGACAGGAGCCACAGATACGCAGTATTTT. As protein: CASSLARTGATDTQYF.

CDR3 loop: CASSYSGQGDGYTF. The DNA of the CDR3 is TGTGCCAGCAGTTACTCGGGACAGGGTGATGGCTACACCTTC. The gene calls are TRBV6-5 and TRBJ1-2; 9 nucleotides line up with TRBD1. This CDR3 is built from 14 residues. J gave up 6 bases and V 0 bases, and 2 bases lay outside the gene matches. CDR1 and CDR2 from the germline V gene are MNHEY and SVGAGI.

The chain has TRBV6-5 and TRBJ1-6; 7 positions agree with TRBD1. The CDR3 totals 14 residues. Germline assignment: CDR1 MNHEY and CDR2 SVGAGI. V lost 6 bases to trimming and J lost 6 bases; unmatched junction nucleotides: 5. CDR3: CASRRQGTNSPLHF. CDR3 in DNA: TGTGCCAGCAGAAGACAGGGAACTAATTCACCCCTCCACTTT.

V and J are TRBV11-2 and TRBJ2-5, with 8 positions matching TRBD2. With V trimmed by 1 base and J by 6 bases, 10 bases remained unmatched. The CDR3 sequence is 16 residues long. Germline V gene lookup returns CDR1 SGHAT and CDR2 FQNNGV. CDR3 DNA sequence: TGTGCCAGCAGCTTAGTCTTGGCGGGCGGGAGGAAGACCCAGTACTTC. Translating it yields CASSLVLAGGRKTQYF.

CDR3 sequence reads: CASNPAGGRTDTQYF. The CDR3 DNA reads as TGTGCCAGCAACCCAGCGGGGGGGCGCACAGATACGCAGTATTTT. This chain uses TRBV6-2 or TRBV6-3 with TRBJ2-3; TRBD2 matches at 10 bases. The CDR3 is 15 residues long. The germline gives CDR1 MNHEY, CDR2 SVGEGT. V lost 7 bases to trimming and J lost 1 base; unmatched junction nucleotides: 5.

This chain links TRBV2 with TRBJ1-2, with TRBD1 identical over 11 bases. From germline, CDR1 is SNHLY and CDR2 FYNNEI. Trimming cost V 8 bases and J 5 bases; bases outside gene matches: 7. The CDR3 covers 14 residues. The CDR3: CASAGTGGFYGYTF. CDR3 nucleotide sequence: TGTGCCAGCGCTGGGACAGGGGGTTTTTATGGCTACACCTTC.

The chain employs TRBV7-3 and TRBJ2-2; the match to TRBD2 covers 7 bases. V lost 2 bases and J lost 5; bases outside the gene matches: 5. Germline-derived CDR1 and CDR2 are SGHTA and FQGTGA. The CDR3 has 15 amino acids. The CDR3 is CASSLAGERTGELFF. CDR3 bases: TGTGCCAGCAGCTTAGCGGGAGAGCGAACCGGGGAGCTGTTTTTT.

The J gene is TRBJ2-7, the V gene TRBV6-5, with a weak D call TRBD2 (7 bases). Looked up from germline, CDR1 is MNHEY and CDR2 is SVGAGI. V was trimmed by 5 bases and J by 12 bases, leaving 20 bases between them. The CDR3 has 13 amino acids. CDR3 in amino acids: CASSPAWGGQGYF. The CDR3 nucleotides are TGTGCCAGCAGTCCGGCGTGGGGGGGCCAAGGGTACTTC.

This chain connects TRBV11-2 to TRBJ2-1, with TRBD1 as a possible D gene (6 bases). CDR3 length: 13 amino acids. In germline, CDR1 is SGHAT, CDR2 FQNNGV. Trimming stripped 7 bases from V and 10 bases from J, with 17 bases between. The CDR3 sequence is CASTEVWGREQFF. The CDR3 coding sequence is TGTGCCAGCACCGAGGTTTGGGGGCGAGAGCAGTTCTTC.

V usage is TRBV5-1 and J usage is TRBJ2-3; TRBD2 aligns across 11 bases. The J segment lost 5 bases and the V segment lost 0 bases, leaving 2 bases of the junction unmatched. Germline CDR1 is SGHRS and CDR2 is YFSETQ. The CDR3 runs to 15 residues. The CDR3 region is CASSLVLAGGDTQYF. In DNA, the CDR3 is TGCGCCAGCAGCTTGGTTCTAGCGGGGGGAGATACGCAGTATTTT. The full variable domain, in which reference TRBV5-1 and TRBJ2-3 provide the parts outside the CDR3, is KAGVTQTPRYLIKTRGQQVTLSCSPISGHRSVSWYQQTPGQGLQFLFEYFSETQRNKGNFPGRFSGRQFSNSRSEMNVSTLELGDSALYLCASSLVLAGGDTQYFGPGTRLTVL.

The chain carries TRBV9 and TRBJ2-5; 10 bases agree with TRBD1. The CDR3 loop spans 14 amino acids. Trimming removed 4 bases from V and 4 bases from J; junction bases left unmatched: 4. Germline V gene sequence: CDR1 SGDLS, CDR2 YYNGEE. CDR3 bases: TGTGCCAGCAGCTTGGGGACAGGGGTAGAGACCCAGTACTTC. It encodes CASSLGTGVETQYF.